Reported below is one TCR beta chain. Antigen: not known. This entry belongs to a study of a mutant IDH1 vaccine in newly diagnosed glioma. Overall study: Pretreatment consisted of radiotherapy, temozolomide, or both, with most receiving both.

The assay was immunoSEQ multiplex PCR, and TCRdb's table has in-frame clones only and misses some. The sample consists of nearly 15,000 clones, 75% to 90% of them appearing once. Study-wide results and caveats: Researchers report vaccine-induced immune responses in more than 90% of patients.

This sample's time point: baseline, week 1 (first vaccination visit). Specified treatment: pre-vaccination baseline after standard-of-care therapy. New astrocytomas of WHO grade 3 or 4 that were IDH1-mutant and ATRX-lost were found in the donors. This sequence originates from a woman aged 40 to 50 with glioma. Some clones in this sample may be carry-over from other donors' samples. This material consisted of PBMCs, taken from a glioma patient treated with radiotherapy, temozolomide or both.

The CDR3 is CASRWVMNTEAFF. Here the CDR3 DNA reads TGTGCCAGCAGGTGGGTAATGAACACTGAAGCTTTCTTT. The V call is TRBV28, the J call TRBJ1-1; D unresolved. This CDR3 region has 13 residues. Germline-derived CDR1 and CDR2 are MDHEN and SYDVKM. With 6 bases removed from V and 0 bases from J, the gap between germline ends came to 8 bases.